Presented here are 31 T cell receptor beta chains from one specimen sequenced in a study of T cell clonality in common variable immunodeficiency. Profiling relied on immunoSEQ multiplex PCR, and the TCRdb table lists in-frame clones only, not all of them. The sample lists 45,000 to 55,000 clones, none appearing once, the ten largest making up 5.4%. The sequenced sample was peripheral blood mononuclear cells. These receptors were collected from a person between 18 and 69 years old in good health.

This clone has ten or more counts. The CDR3 goes on 3 residues after the read ends, and that part is filled in from the germline J gene. The gene calls are TRBV20-1 and TRBJ1-6; perhaps TRBD1 as D (5 bases). V was cut by 5 bases and J by 8 bases, with 13 bases left in between. Germline V gene lookup returns CDR1 DFQATT and CDR2 SNEGSKA (reference sequence). CDR3 length: 13 amino acids. CDR3 loop: CSALRGGDSPLHF. CDR3 DNA (partial): TGCAGTGCTCTCCGGGGGGGGGATTCACCC.

This clone was seen many times. The read stops 3 residues short of the end of the CDR3; the missing end is completed from the germline J gene. The gene calls are TRBV5-1 and TRBJ1-2; 11 bases are shared with TRBD1. The germline V gene has CDR1 SGHRS and CDR2 YFSETQ. CDR3 length: 14 residues. This chain's CDR3 is CASSSGQGAWGYTF. CDR3 DNA, as far as it was read: TGCGCCAGCAGCTCAGGACAGGGGGCATGGGGC.

This clone was observed many times. Read coverage stops 3 residues before the CDR3 terminus; the germline J gene supplies the remainder. V and J are TRBV7-9 and TRBJ1-5, with D hard to call. The V gene lost 5 bases and the J gene lost 5 bases, with 10 bases spanning the gap. The CDR3 contains 13 residues. CDR1 and CDR2 from the germline V gene are SEHNR and FQNEAQ (reference sequence). The CDR3 reads CASSQNRDQPQHF. The CDR3 bases that were read are TGTGCCAGCAGCCAGAACAGAGATCAGCCC.

Many counts were recorded for this clone. The read comes to an end 3 residues before the CDR3 does, leaving the germline J gene to fill in the end. J is TRBJ1-1 and V is TRBV5-6; D gene unclear. The length of the CDR3 is 12 residues. Germline CDR1 is SGHDT and CDR2 is YYEEEE. V lost 4 bases and J lost 6, with 10 bases in between. The covered CDR3 bases are TGTGCCAGCAGCGGACTAAGCGCTGAA. Translation gives CASSGLSAE. The CDR3 reads in full as CASSGLSAEAFF.

This clone was counted many times. The read gets to within 3 residues of the CDR3 end, and the germline J gene fills in the rest. This chain connects TRBV4-2 to TRBJ2-5; 7 nucleotides agree with TRBD2. Trimming removed 0 bases from V and 4 bases from J; junction bases left unmatched: 8. Looked up from germline, CDR1 is LGHNA and CDR2 is YNFKEQ. The CDR3 contains 16 residues. Incomplete CDR3 DNA: TGTGCCAGCAGCCAAGACGGCGGGAGTGACGGAGAGACC. It specifies CASSQDGGSDGET. The entire CDR3 reads CASSQDGGSDGETQYF.

This clone has more than one count but fewer than ten. The read terminates 3 residues ahead of where the CDR3 ends, so the germline J gene completes it. The chain has TRBV20-1 and TRBJ2-7; 7 nucleotides agree with TRBD2. V was clipped by 8 bases and J by 2 bases; unmatched bases: 21. Germline lookup yields CDR1 DFQATT and CDR2 SNEGSKA (reference sequence). The CDR3 loop spans 17 amino acids. The CDR3 sequence is CSMLDPSGLTGTYEQYF. The CDR3 DNA, read in part, is TGCAGTATGCTAGATCCTAGCGGCCTGACGGGTACCTACGAG.

This clone was seen ten or more times. The CDR3 extends 3 residues past the end of the read, so its final part is completed from the germline J gene. The genes are TRBV7-2 and TRBJ2-7, with 8 bases aligning to TRBD1. With 4 bases clipped from V and 3 bases from J, the junction kept 5 bases outside the gene matches. Per the germline V gene, CDR1 is SGHTA and CDR2 is FQGNSA. The CDR3 is 14 amino acids. CDR3 DNA (partial): TGTGCCAGCAGCTCCGACAGGGGCAGCTACGAG. It yields the protein CASSSDRGSYE. The full-length CDR3 reads as CASSSDRGSYEQYF.

This clone was seen a handful of times. Coverage ceases 3 residues before the CDR3 finishes, and the germline J gene fills in the end. V usage is TRBV19 and J usage is TRBJ2-7; D is perhaps TRBD1 (6 bases). Trimming stripped 4 bases from V and 3 bases from J, with 10 bases between. The germline V gene encodes CDR1 LNHDA and CDR2 SQIVND (reference sequence). The CDR3 is 13 amino acids. The sequenced CDR3 bases are TGTGCCAGTAGTAACCTACAGGGCTACGAG. Translated: CASSNLQGYE. The entire CDR3 sequence reads CASSNLQGYEQYF.

This clone was seen ten or more times. The CDR3 region is CSARIYYNEQFF. Partial CDR3 DNA: TGCAGTGCCAGGATTTACTACAATGAG. This sequence joins TRBV20-1 and TRBJ2-1; D is uncertain. The read halts 3 residues ahead of the CDR3 end, with the missing end drawn from the germline J gene. Germline V gene data show CDR1 as DFQATT and CDR2 as SNEGSKA (reference sequence). The CDR3 is 12 residues long. Trimming pared 6 bases from V and 3 bases from J, leaving 9 bases between.

This clone was counted ten times or more. The sequenced fragment ends 3 residues before the CDR3 boundary, so the rest is inferred from the germline J gene. The chain is built from TRBV7-3 and TRBJ1-2; D uncertain. The V gene lost 3 bases and the J gene lost 4 bases, with 12 bases spanning the gap. The CDR3 covers 14 residues. The germline V gene has CDR1 SGHTA and CDR2 FQGTGA. The sequenced CDR3 bases are TGTGCCAGCAGCTTCACACCTAGTAGCTATGGC. Protein: CASSFTPSSYG. The whole CDR3 sequence is CASSFTPSSYGYTF. Full variable domain (outside the CDR3, taken from reference TRBV7-3 and TRBJ1-2): GAGVSQTPSNKVTEKGKYVELRCDPISGHTALYWYRQSLGQGPEFLIYFQGTGAADDSGLPNDRFFAVRPEGSVSTLKIQRTERGDSAVYLCASSFTPSSYGYTFGSGTRLTVV.

This clone has a count of ten or more. The sequence runs out 3 residues before the end of the CDR3; the remainder is reconstructed from the germline J gene. The chain employs TRBV5-4 and TRBJ2-3; D call uncertain. The CDR3 has 15 amino acids. Germline-derived CDR1 and CDR2 are SGHNT and YYREEE (reference sequence). Deletions cut 0 bases from V and 0 bases from J, with 8 bases between. The sequenced part of the CDR3 DNA is TGTGCCAGCAGCTTGGATCTATTTAGCACAGATACG. Protein sequence: CASSLDLFSTDT. The entire CDR3 protein reads CASSLDLFSTDTQYF.

This clone was seen at least ten times. The read is 3 residues too short to cover the CDR3 end, so that end is filled in from the germline J gene. The chain recombines TRBV18 with TRBJ1-2; 8 bases agree with TRBD1. The CDR3 length is 15 residues. Per germline, CDR1 KGHSH and CDR2 LQKENI. The sequenced part of the CDR3 DNA is TGTGCCAGCTCACCGAGGGACAGGTTGGATTGGGGC. Protein product: CASSPRDRLDWG. The CDR3 reads in full as CASSPRDRLDWGYTF.

This clone was counted at least ten times. The sequenced fragment ends 3 residues before the CDR3 boundary, so the rest is inferred from the germline J gene. The gene calls are TRBV7-2 and TRBJ1-1; TRBD1 might be the D (6 bases). Germline CDR1 SGHTA, CDR2 FQGNSA. This CDR3 comprises 15 residues. The V end lost 6 bases, the J end lost 1 base, and 15 bases lay between the germline ends. CDR3: CASSRFDRKNTEAFF. The CDR3 bases that were read are TGTGCCAGCAGTCGGTTCGACAGGAAGAACACTGAA.

This clone was recorded many times. The DNA ends 3 residues before the CDR3 does, and the rest of the CDR3 is filled in from the germline J gene. This chain uses TRBV5-1 with TRBJ1-1; no firm D call. The CDR3 is 12 residues long. Germline V CDR1 and CDR2: SGHRS, YFSETQ. Trimming took off 0 bases at V and 6 bases at J, with 6 bases between the two ends. CDR3 sequence: CASSLGESEAFF. CDR3 bases read: TGCGCCAGCAGCTTGGGCGAGTCTGAA.

Note on this clone: The sequenced fragment ends 3 residues before the CDR3 boundary, so the rest is inferred from the germline J gene. The gene calls are TRBV20-1 and TRBJ2-1; perhaps TRBD2 as D (6 bases). Trimming pared 5 bases from V and 9 bases from J, leaving 29 bases between. Germline V gives CDR1 DFQATT, CDR2 SNEGSKA (reference sequence). The CDR3 has 17 residues. The CDR3 DNA, read in part, is TGCAGTGCTTTAAGAGAACCGGGACTGCGGATGTATGGTGAG. Protein product: CSALREPGLRMYGE. The CDR3 as a whole reads CSALREPGLRMYGEQFF.

This clone was counted many times. The read terminates 3 residues before the CDR3 end, so the remaining end is supplied by the germline J gene. The V call is TRBV7-9, the J call TRBJ2-1; perhaps TRBD2 as D (6 bases). The CDR3 is 15 amino acids. V was pared by 7 bases and J by 3 bases, with 16 bases between. The germline V gene has CDR1 SEHNR and CDR2 FQNEAQ (reference sequence). The part of the CDR3 DNA that was read is TGTGCCAGCACCCCCCGGGGGAGTATCTACAATGAG. Encoded protein: CASTPRGSIYNE. The CDR3 in full is CASTPRGSIYNEQFF.

This clone was recorded at least ten times. Coverage ceases 3 residues before the CDR3 finishes, and the germline J gene fills in the end. The chain has TRBV28 and TRBJ2-7; 9 nucleotides agree with TRBD1. After removal of 4 bases from V and 2 bases from J, the junction contained 3 bases not matched to a gene. CDR1 MDHEN and CDR2 SYDVKM come from the germline V gene. The CDR3 runs 14 residues. The covered CDR3 bases are TGTGCCAGCAGTTCCCGGGACAGGGCCTACGAG. This codes for CASSSRDRAYE. Given in full, the CDR3 is CASSSRDRAYEQYF. The full variable domain, rest sourced from reference TRBV28 and TRBJ2-7, is DVKVTQSSRYLVKRTGEKVFLECVQDMDHENMFWYRQDPGLGLRLIYFSYDVKMKEKGDIPEGYSVSREKKERFSLILESASTNQTSMYLCASSSRDRAYEQYFGPGTRLTVT.

This clone was observed many times. The CDR3 extends 3 residues past the end of the read, so its final part is completed from the germline J gene. V and J are TRBV2 and TRBJ2-7; weak D call: TRBD2 (5 bases). The CDR3 has 16 amino acids. Trimming left V 0 bases short and J 3 bases short, with 15 bases between. Germline CDR1 and CDR2: SNHLY and FYNNEI. The DNA read from the CDR3 is TGTGCCAGCAGTGAAGCGCTTCGAGGGCTCGGCTACGAG. Translation: CASSEALRGLGYE. The entire CDR3 is CASSEALRGLGYEQYF.

This clone was counted many times. The CDR3 goes on 3 residues after the read ends, and that part is filled in from the germline J gene. This sequence joins TRBV20-1 and TRBJ2-3, with D possibly TRBD1 on 5 matching bases. The germline CDR1 and CDR2 sequences are DFQATT and SNEGSKA (reference sequence). This CDR3 has 13 amino acids. The V end lost 1 base, the J end lost 3 bases, and 8 bases lay between the germline ends. The CDR3 DNA, read in part, is TGCAGTGCTAGAGGTACAGGAACAGATACG. Translating gives CSARGTGTDT. The whole CDR3 region reads CSARGTGTDTQYF.

This clone was recorded many times. The CDR3 end falls 3 residues outside the read, so it is completed with the germline J gene. The rearrangement joins TRBV5-1 to TRBJ2-2, with D uncertain. Germline-derived CDR1 and CDR2 are SGHRS and YFSETQ. The CDR3 runs 15 residues. V lost 5 bases to trimming and J lost 4 bases, with 15 bases between them. The CDR3 DNA, read in part, is TGCGCCAGCAGTCTTAGTGCTCCCCCCACCGGGGAG. This sequence encodes CASSLSAPPTGE. The whole CDR3 reads CASSLSAPPTGELFF.

This clone has a count of ten or more. The CDR3 is cut off 3 residues early in the read; its end comes from the germline J gene. The chain combines TRBV7-2 with TRBJ1-3; TRBD1 aligns across 8 bases. The germline CDR1 and CDR2 sequences are SGHTA and FQGNSA. The junction had 2 bases not matched to a gene; V was cut back by 3 bases and J by 4 bases. CDR3 length: 14 amino acids. CDR3 loop: CASSFGQGGNTIYF. CDR3 DNA, as far as it was read: TGTGCCAGCAGCTTCGGACAGGGCGGAAACACC.

A remark on this clone: The missing CDR3 end, 3 residues past where the read stops, is filled in from the germline J gene. The V call is TRBV7-9, the J call TRBJ2-1; tentative D call: TRBD1 (6 bases). Trimming took off 1 base at V and 8 bases at J, with 9 bases between the two ends. Germline V gene lookup returns CDR1 SEHNR and CDR2 FQNEAQ (reference sequence). This CDR3 comprises 13 residues. CDR3 DNA, as far as it was read: TGTGCCAGCAGCTTAGATGGGGGCGATGAG. Translation gives CASSLDGGDE. The entire CDR3 reads CASSLDGGDEQFF.

This clone appeared a few times. The CDR3 end lies 3 residues beyond the end of the read and is filled in from the germline J gene. The chain uses TRBV11-2 and TRBJ2-3; possibly TRBD1 for D (5 bases). The germline gives CDR1 SGHAT, CDR2 FQNNGV. The V end lost 8 bases, the J end lost 6 bases, and 21 bases lay between the germline ends. There are 15 residues in the CDR3. The DNA read from the CDR3 is TGTGCCAGCCTAACACATCAGGGCGGAACGGATACG. It translates to CASLTHQGGTDT. From start to end, the CDR3 is CASLTHQGGTDTQYF.

This clone was recorded many times. The read ends 3 residues before the CDR3 terminus; that terminus is restored from the germline J gene. This sequence joins TRBV2 and TRBJ2-7, with 8 bases fitting TRBD2. Germline CDR1 is SNHLY and CDR2 is FYNNEI. The CDR3 is made up of 14 amino acids. V shed 5 bases, J shed 6 bases, and the junction held 9 bases outside the gene matches. The CDR3 is CASSTGTRKLEQYF. CDR3 DNA, as far as it was read: TGTGCCAGCAGTACCGGGACTAGAAAACTCGAG.

This clone was found many times. With the read ending 3 residues before the CDR3 end, the germline J gene is used to fill in that end. This chain links TRBV5-1 with TRBJ1-1; possibly TRBD1 for D (5 bases). The CDR3 totals 15 residues. Trimming stripped 0 bases from V and 1 base from J, with 10 bases between. From germline, CDR1 is SGHRS and CDR2 YFSETQ. The covered CDR3 bases are TGCGCCAGCAGCTTGGTTCAGGGCACGAACACTGAA. It specifies CASSLVQGTNTE. The full CDR3 reads CASSLVQGTNTEAFF.

This clone was found many times. The CDR3 extends 3 residues past the end of the read, so its final part is completed from the germline J gene. The V gene is TRBV4-2, the J gene TRBJ2-7; maybe TRBD2 (6 bases). CDR1 is LGHNA, CDR2 YNFKEQ, per germline. The length of the CDR3 is 17 residues. Trimming pared 1 base from V and 1 base from J, leaving 17 bases between. CDR3 sequence: CASSQVGTRRVSYEQYF. The sequenced CDR3 bases are TGTGCCAGCAGCCAAGTTGGTACTAGGAGGGTATCCTACGAG.

This clone was recorded at least ten times. Read data end 3 residues before the CDR3 end; the end is taken from the germline J gene. The chain is built from TRBV19 and TRBJ2-3; maybe TRBD1 (6 bases). Trimming cost V 7 bases and J 2 bases, with 10 bases left between them. Germline CDR1 LNHDA, CDR2 SQIVND (reference sequence). This CDR3 has 13 residues. CDR3 DNA, as far as it was read: TGTGCCAGTACCAAGGGGGACACAGATACG. This translates into CASTKGDTDT. The full CDR3 sequence reads CASTKGDTDTQYF.

This clone was seen many times. The read falls 3 residues short of the CDR3 end, and the missing part is taken from the germline J gene. This rearrangement joins TRBV5-1 to TRBJ2-7; tentative D call: TRBD1 (6 bases). V lost 7 bases to trimming and J lost 1 base, with 15 bases between them. This CDR3 comprises 14 residues. Germline values: CDR1 SGHRS, CDR2 YFSETQ. The CDR3: CASLPGQTSYEQYF. The sequenced part of the CDR3 DNA is TGCGCCAGCTTGCCAGGACAGACATCCTACGAG.

There are many counts of this clone. The read finishes 3 residues shy of the CDR3 end, and the germline J gene is used to complete it. The chain joins TRBV12-3 or TRBV12-4 to TRBJ1-2, with D tentatively TRBD1 (5 bases). The CDR3 sequence is 16 residues long. V was cut by 5 bases and J by 3 bases, with 19 bases left in between. The CDR3 DNA, read in part, is TGTGCCAGCAGTGGGGGGACGGATCCTATTTACTATGGC. As protein: CASSGGTDPIYYG. The whole CDR3 is CASSGGTDPIYYGYTF.

This clone has a count of ten or more. The CDR3 is cut off 3 residues early in the read; its end comes from the germline J gene. The chain employs TRBV20-1 and TRBJ2-3; 7 bases fit TRBD2. The CDR3 has 16 residues. J lost 2 bases, V lost 4 bases, and 12 bases had no gene match. In germline, CDR1 is DFQATT, CDR2 SNEGSKA (reference sequence). The sequenced part of the CDR3 DNA is TGCAGTGCTATTCTGACCGGGACTACCAACACAGATACG. Translation: CSAILTGTTNTDT. The full CDR3 protein reads CSAILTGTTNTDTQYF.

This clone was observed a handful of times. The read comes to an end 3 residues before the CDR3 does, leaving the germline J gene to fill in the end. The chain combines TRBV11-2 with TRBJ1-1, with a tentative D call TRBD1 (5 bases). V lost 5 bases and J lost 4, with 14 bases in between. Germline values: CDR1 SGHAT, CDR2 FQNNGV. The CDR3 is 14 amino acids. Incomplete CDR3 DNA: TGTGCCAGCAGCCCCGGGGGGGGTAGCACTGAA. This translates into CASSPGGGSTE. The full CDR3 reads CASSPGGGSTEAFF.